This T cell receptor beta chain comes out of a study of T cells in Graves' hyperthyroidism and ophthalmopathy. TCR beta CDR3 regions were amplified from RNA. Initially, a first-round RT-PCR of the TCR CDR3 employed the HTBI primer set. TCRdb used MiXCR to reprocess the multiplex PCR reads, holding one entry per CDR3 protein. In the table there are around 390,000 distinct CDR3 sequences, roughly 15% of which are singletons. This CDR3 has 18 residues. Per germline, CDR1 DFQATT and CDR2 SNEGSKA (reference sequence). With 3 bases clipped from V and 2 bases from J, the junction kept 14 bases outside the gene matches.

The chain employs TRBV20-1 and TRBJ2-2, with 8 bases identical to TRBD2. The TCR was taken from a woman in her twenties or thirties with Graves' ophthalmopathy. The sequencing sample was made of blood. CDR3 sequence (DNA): TGCAGTGCTAGGGAGGGGCTGGGCGGGGGGCAAAACACCGGGGAGCTGTTTTTT. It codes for CSAREGLGGGQNTGELFF.